This T cell receptor (beta chain) was retrieved from a study of PD-1 blockade in classical Hodgkin lymphoma. Generated by immunoSEQ multiplex PCR, the TCRdb table keeps only in-frame clones and is missing some. The sample includes over 9,000 clones, approximately 77% of them seen just once. Each patient's relapse followed autologous stem cell transplantation, and brentuximab vedotin exposure varied. V dropped 4 bases and J dropped 3; count of bases not matched to a gene: 12. The CDR3 extends over 17 amino acids. Germline loops: CDR1 LGHNA, CDR2 YSLEER. Specimen: peripheral blood mononuclear cells (PBMCs), collected at baseline. The sequence was obtained from a human donor with classical Hodgkin lymphoma. The V and J genes are TRBV4-3 and TRBJ1-5, with TRBD1 identical over 7 bases. The CDR3 loop reads CASSPNAGGEYNQPQHF. CDR3 coding DNA: TGCGCCAGCAGCCCCAACGCAGGGGGAGAGTACAATCAGCCCCAGCATTTT.